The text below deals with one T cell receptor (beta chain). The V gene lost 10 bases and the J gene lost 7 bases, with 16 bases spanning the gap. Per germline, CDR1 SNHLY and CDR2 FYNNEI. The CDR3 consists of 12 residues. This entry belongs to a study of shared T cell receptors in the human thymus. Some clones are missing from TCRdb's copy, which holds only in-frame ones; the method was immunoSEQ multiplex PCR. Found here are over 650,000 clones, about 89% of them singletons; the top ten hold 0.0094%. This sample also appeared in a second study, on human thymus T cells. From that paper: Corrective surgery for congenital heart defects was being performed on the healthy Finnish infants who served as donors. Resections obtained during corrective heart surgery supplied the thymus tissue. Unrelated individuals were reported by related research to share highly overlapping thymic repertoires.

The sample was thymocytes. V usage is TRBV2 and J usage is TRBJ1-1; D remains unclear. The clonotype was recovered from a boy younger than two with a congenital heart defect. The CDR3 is CATTLPDIEAFF. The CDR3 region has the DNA TGTGCCACCACCCTCCCAGACATTGAAGCTTTCTTT.